This is a list of T cell receptor beta chains from one sample in a study of CD4 T cell repertoires in COVID-19. The table came from immunoSEQ multiplex PCR; TCRdb's copy has only in-frame clones and leaves some out. The repertoire holds about 75,000 clones, with about four fifths as singletons. The sequencing used CD4+ T cells from peripheral blood, collected after recovery from COVID-19. All receptors come from a human donor who had COVID-19. The CDR3 runs from the conserved cysteine through the conserved F or W. A D gene is named only where the DNA matches it firmly. Clone size is stated in some rows and not others, as once, few, many or a class when expanded.

J gene: TRBJ2-7; CDR3 length: 15; clone size: once; V gene: TRBV6-4; D gene: TRBD2; CDR3 DNA: TGTGCCAGCAGTGTACAACTAGCGGCCACCTACGAGCAGTACTTC; CDR3 protein: CASSVQLAATYEQYF
J gene: TRBJ2-5; CDR3 length: 14; clone size: .; V gene: TRBV19; D gene: .; CDR3 DNA: TGTGCCAGTAGTCTCGGGACGGGGGAAGAGACCCAGTACTTC; CDR3 protein: CASSLGTGEETQYF
J gene: TRBJ1-1; CDR3 length: 12; clone size: .; V gene: TRBV6-1; D gene: .; CDR3 DNA: TGTGCCAGCAGTGAAGGGATAACTGAAGCTTTCTTT; CDR3 protein: CASSEGITEAFF
J gene: TRBJ1-6; CDR3 length: 15; clone size: .; V gene: TRBV7-9; D gene: TRBD1; CDR3 DNA: TGTGCCAGCAGCCCGGGGACAGGCGATAATTCACCCCTCCACTTT; CDR3 protein: CASSPGTGDNSPLHF
J gene: TRBJ2-3; CDR3 length: 15; clone size: .; V gene: TRBV5-1; D gene: TRBD2; CDR3 DNA: TGCGCCAGCAGCTTGGGTAGCGGGGGGGCAGATACGCAGTATTTT; CDR3 protein: CASSLGSGGADTQYF
J gene: TRBJ1-3; CDR3 length: 15; clone size: few; V gene: TRBV6-1; D gene: .; CDR3 DNA: TGTGCCAGCAGTGAAGGTCGGATCTCTGGAAACACCATATATTTT; CDR3 protein: CASSEGRISGNTIYF
J gene: TRBJ2-1; CDR3 length: 15; clone size: .; V gene: TRBV5-1; D gene: TRBD2; CDR3 DNA: TGCGCCAGCAGCTTTTTACTAGCGGGAACCAATGAGCAGTTCTTC; CDR3 protein: CASSFLLAGTNEQFF
J gene: TRBJ1-1; CDR3 length: 14; clone size: once; V gene: TRBV7-9; D gene: .; CDR3 DNA: TGTGCCAGCACAACCTCGGAGGGCGGCACTGAAGCTTTCTTT; CDR3 protein: CASTTSEGGTEAFF
J gene: TRBJ2-7; CDR3 length: 13; clone size: .; V gene: TRBV3-1/TRBV3-2; D gene: .; CDR3 DNA: TGTGCCAGCAGCCAGGCGACAGGCCACGAGCAGTACTTC; CDR3 protein: CASSQATGHEQYF
J gene: TRBJ2-2; CDR3 length: 16; clone size: .; V gene: TRBV2; D gene: TRBD2; CDR3 DNA: TGTGCCAGCAGTGGGGATGCGGGAGGAGGCACCGGGGAGCTGTTTTTT; CDR3 protein: CASSGDAGGGTGELFF
J gene: TRBJ1-5; CDR3 length: 15; clone size: .; V gene: TRBV10-3; D gene: .; CDR3 DNA: TGTGCCATCAGTGAGAGGCAGGGGAGCAATCAGCCCCAGCATTTT; CDR3 protein: CAISERQGSNQPQHF
J gene: TRBJ1-3; CDR3 length: 13; clone size: .; V gene: TRBV9; D gene: .; CDR3 DNA: TGTGCCAGCAGCGTTCGGACGGGAAACACCATATATTTT; CDR3 protein: CASSVRTGNTIYF
J gene: TRBJ2-5; CDR3 length: 14; clone size: .; V gene: TRBV18; D gene: .; CDR3 DNA: TGTGCCAGCTCACCATCCGCGGGGAAGGAGACCCAGTACTTC; CDR3 protein: CASSPSAGKETQYF
J gene: TRBJ1-5; CDR3 length: 13; clone size: .; V gene: TRBV5-8; D gene: .; CDR3 DNA: TGTGCCAGCAGCTTTAGGGAAAATCAGCCCCAGCATTTT; CDR3 protein: CASSFRENQPQHF
J gene: TRBJ2-4; CDR3 length: 17; clone size: .; V gene: TRBV7-8; D gene: .; CDR3 DNA: TGTGCCAGCAGCTTAGAGGGCAGGGGGGTCGGCAAAAACATTCAGTACTTC; CDR3 protein: CASSLEGRGVGKNIQYF
J gene: TRBJ2-1; CDR3 length: 13; clone size: .; V gene: TRBV11-3; D gene: .; CDR3 DNA: TGTGCCAGCAGCAAAGACAGCTACAATGAGCAGTTCTTC; CDR3 protein: CASSKDSYNEQFF
J gene: TRBJ1-2; CDR3 length: 16; clone size: .; V gene: TRBV10-3; D gene: .; CDR3 DNA: TGTGCCATCAGTGAGTCCCAGGGGTTGGTTAACTATGGCTACACCTTC; CDR3 protein: CAISESQGLVNYGYTF
J gene: TRBJ2-7; CDR3 length: 18; clone size: once; V gene: TRBV11-2; D gene: TRBD1; CDR3 DNA: TGTGCCAGCAGCTTAACAGACATAATGGGGACAGGAATCTACGAGCAGTACTTC; CDR3 protein: CASSLTDIMGTGIYEQYF
J gene: TRBJ2-5; CDR3 length: 15; clone size: .; V gene: TRBV6-5; D gene: .; CDR3 DNA: TGTGCCAGCAGTTCCTCACAGGGAAACCAAGAGACCCAGTACTTC; CDR3 protein: CASSSSQGNQETQYF
J gene: TRBJ2-3; CDR3 length: 16; clone size: .; V gene: TRBV5-6; D gene: .; CDR3 DNA: TGTGCCAGCAGCTGGGGTGTAGCTGGACTCGCAGATACGCAGTATTTT; CDR3 protein: CASSWGVAGLADTQYF
J gene: TRBJ1-1; CDR3 length: 12; clone size: .; V gene: TRBV11-2; D gene: .; CDR3 DNA: TGTGCCAGCAGCCCCGGCTACACTGAAGCTTTCTTT; CDR3 protein: CASSPGYTEAFF
J gene: TRBJ2-3; CDR3 length: 13; clone size: .; V gene: TRBV6-5; D gene: .; CDR3 DNA: TGTGCCAGCAATCGGGGGTTGACAGATACGCAGTATTTT; CDR3 protein: CASNRGLTDTQYF
J gene: TRBJ1-4; CDR3 length: 17; clone size: few; V gene: TRBV2; D gene: TRBD1; CDR3 DNA: TGTGCCAGCAGGGAGGGACAGGCAAAGGGAACTAATGAAAAACTGTTTTTT; CDR3 protein: CASREGQAKGTNEKLFF
J gene: TRBJ2-6; CDR3 length: 11; clone size: .; V gene: TRBV20-1; D gene: .; CDR3 DNA: TGCAGTGCTAGTGGGGCCAACGTCCTGACTTTC; CDR3 protein: CSASGANVLTF
J gene: TRBJ2-3; CDR3 length: 18; clone size: .; V gene: TRBV3-1/TRBV3-2; D gene: TRBD2; CDR3 DNA: TGTGCCAGCAGCCAAGACCCACTAGCGGGGTTTAACACAGATACGCAGTATTTT; CDR3 protein: CASSQDPLAGFNTDTQYF
J gene: TRBJ1-1; CDR3 length: 13; clone size: .; V gene: TRBV29-1; D gene: TRBD1; CDR3 DNA: TGCAGCGTATTAACAGGGGGCGGTGGTGAAGCTTTCTTT; CDR3 protein: CSVLTGGGGEAFF
J gene: TRBJ2-2; CDR3 length: 14; clone size: .; V gene: TRBV19; D gene: .; CDR3 DNA: TGTGCCAGTAGTATACACAGAAACACCGGGGAGCTGTTTTTT; CDR3 protein: CASSIHRNTGELFF
J gene: TRBJ1-1; CDR3 length: 14; clone size: .; V gene: TRBV19; D gene: .; CDR3 DNA: TGTGCCAGTAGTCCAGGGGCAGTGAACACTGAAGCTTTCTTT; CDR3 protein: CASSPGAVNTEAFF
J gene: TRBJ1-5; CDR3 length: 16; clone size: .; V gene: TRBV18; D gene: TRBD1; CDR3 DNA: TGTGCCAGCTCCCCCCTCGCAGGGGGCGATTCGCAGCCCCAGCATTTT; CDR3 protein: CASSPLAGGDSQPQHF
J gene: TRBJ2-1; CDR3 length: 19; clone size: .; V gene: TRBV19; D gene: .; CDR3 DNA: TGTGCCAGTAGTATAGGCGGCCTCGCTGGGGTAGGCATCCACAATGAGCAGTTCTTC; CDR3 protein: CASSIGGLAGVGIHNEQFF
J gene: TRBJ1-3; CDR3 length: 15; clone size: .; V gene: TRBV5-1; D gene: TRBD1; CDR3 DNA: TGCGCCAGCAGCCCAGGGGGCGGCTCTGGAAACACCATATATTTT; CDR3 protein: CASSPGGGSGNTIYF
J gene: TRBJ2-5; CDR3 length: 16; clone size: .; V gene: TRBV7-9; D gene: TRBD1; CDR3 DNA: TGTGCCAGCAGCGCGCCGAACAGGGGGCGGGGAGAGACCCAGTACTTC; CDR3 protein: CASSAPNRGRGETQYF
J gene: TRBJ2-7; CDR3 length: 14; clone size: .; V gene: TRBV6-6; D gene: .; CDR3 DNA: TGTGCCAGCAGTTCCCAGGGACGATCCTACGAGCAGTACTTC; CDR3 protein: CASSSQGRSYEQYF
J gene: TRBJ2-2; CDR3 length: 15; clone size: .; V gene: TRBV11-3; D gene: .; CDR3 DNA: TGTGCCAGCAGCTTAGACAGGGCGAACACCGGGGAGCTGTTTTTT; CDR3 protein: CASSLDRANTGELFF
J gene: TRBJ2-7; CDR3 length: 13; clone size: .; V gene: TRBV13; D gene: .; CDR3 DNA: TGTGCCAGCAGCAAACGGGACATGAACGAGCAGTACTTC; CDR3 protein: CASSKRDMNEQYF